Included here is one T cell receptor (beta chain) sequence, with context. Trimming left V 6 bases short and J 4 bases short, with 12 bases between. There are 13 residues in the CDR3. CDR1 is SQVTM and CDR2 is ANQGSEA in the germline V gene. These data are taken from a study of blood T cell repertoires in COVID-19. TCRdb's copy holds only in-frame clones and misses some; the assay was immunoSEQ multiplex PCR. The data contain 300,000 to 400,000 clones, around 87% of them singletons. This receptor was taken from a human donor in a cohort sampled during active COVID-19. The chain combines TRBV29-1 with TRBJ2-2; the D gene is possibly TRBD1 (5 bases). The sample taken for sequencing was peripheral blood. The chain's CDR3 is CSVDSMSTGELFF. The CDR3 nucleotides read TGCAGCGTAGACAGTATGAGCACCGGGGAGCTGTTTTTT.